This entry is about one T cell receptor (beta chain). Its antigen is still unknown. Through Arm-PCR of CDR3 regions and iRepertoire HTBI primers, TCR beta libraries were built. TCRdb reprocessed the multiplex PCR reads via MiXCR and lists one record per CDR3 protein. This table has just over 600,000 distinct CDR3 sequences, approximately 15% appearing once. The data originate from a study of regulatory T cells in long-lasting Graves disease. General study findings and limits: A greater number of public clonotypes (under 3,000) was shared by persistent patients than by new patients (roughly 880).

Time point given: newly diagnosed GD, antithyroid drugs for less than 3 months. From RNA extracted from PBMCs, the TCR library was made. In addition, the sample was reused for a study of T cells in Graves' hyperthyroidism and ophthalmopathy.

Specimen: peripheral blood mononuclear cells (PBMCs), collected at new diagnosis, from a patient treated with antithyroid drugs. The clonotype was recovered from a young woman with Graves disease.

The CDR3 DNA reads TGTGCCAGCAGCCAGAGAAGTGGGGACACCGGGGAGCTGTTTTTT. It specifies CASSQRSGDTGELFF. The chain joins TRBV9 to TRBJ2-2; D gene uncertain. V lost 4 bases and J 3 bases, leaving 13 bases between the germline ends. The CDR3 runs to 15 residues. Germline CDR1 reads SGDLS; CDR2 reads YYNGEE.